A single sample is the source of the 16 T cell receptor beta chains below, sequenced in a study of breast tumors, draining lymph nodes, adjacent tissues. Breast cancer patients provided tissue from their axillary draining lymph nodes. Using its own MiXCR run on the multiplex PCR reads, TCRdb lists one record per CDR3 protein. The profile shows around 140,000 distinct CDR3 sequences, about 20% of them singletons. Sequencing used axillary lymph node tissue. The receptors were gathered from a female donor with breast cancer. Some clones in this sample may be carry-over from other donors' samples.

This clonotype was seen many times. One end of the junction is discordant with germline, which a read error may explain. The chain employs TRBV7-7 and TRBJ2-5, with 11 bases identical to TRBD2. The germline CDR1 and CDR2 sequences are SSHAT and FNYEAQ (reference sequence). This CDR3 comprises 16 residues. The CDR3 loop is CASSLSPLAGVETQYF. The CDR3 coding sequence is TGTGCTAGCAGCTTAAGTCCACTAGCGGGAGTTGAGACCCAGTACTTC.

This clonotype was counted ten times or more. The chain has TRBV14 and TRBJ2-1; TRBD2 aligns across 8 bases. The CDR3 covers 14 residues. Per the germline V gene, CDR1 is SGHDN and CDR2 is FVKESK. J gave up 9 bases and V 1 base, and 5 bases lay outside the gene matches. The CDR3 loop reads CASSQASGGVEQFF. CDR3 in DNA: TGTGCCAGCAGCCAAGCCTCGGGGGGGGTTGAGCAGTTCTTC.

V is TRBV7-9 and J is TRBJ2-3; D remains unclear. Germline CDR1 and CDR2: SEHNR and FQNEAQ (reference sequence). CDR3 length: 16 residues. Trimming took 5 bases from V and 4 from J, leaving 19 bases between them. The CDR3 region is CASSQHKGLGPDTQYF. The CDR3 DNA follows: TGTGCCAGCAGCCAGCATAAGGGTTTGGGCCCAGATACGCAGTATTTT.

In its sample, this clonotype was seen many times. The CDR3 spells CASSFDRGLNGYTF. The CDR3 DNA reads TGTGCCAGCAGCTTCGACAGGGGTCTCAATGGCTACACCTTC. This rearrangement joins TRBV5-5 to TRBJ1-2, with 8 bases matching TRBD1. CDR3 length equals 14 residues. Germline V gene data show CDR1 as SGHKS and CDR2 as YYEKEE (reference sequence). The V and J ends lost 2 bases and 6 bases, in that order; junction bases with no gene match: 6. Variable domain in full (rest from reference TRBV5-5 and TRBJ1-2): DAGVTQSPTHLIKTRGQQVTLRCSPISGHKSVSWYQQVLGQGPQFIFQYYEKEERGRGNFPDRFSARQFPNYSSELNVNALLLGDSALYLCASSFDRGLNGYTFGSGTRLTVV.

The chain has TRBV27 and TRBJ2-1; possibly TRBD1 or TRBD2 for D (6 bases each). Per germline, CDR1 MNHEY and CDR2 SMNVEV (reference sequence). Trimming stripped 2 bases from V and 0 bases from J, with 20 bases between. The CDR3 runs to 19 residues. The CDR3 reads CASSLGGLSGASSYNEQFF. The CDR3 DNA reads as TGTGCCAGCAGTTTAGGGGGCCTTAGCGGAGCGAGCTCCTACAATGAGCAGTTCTTC.

This clonotype appeared many times. The chain links TRBV4-2 to TRBJ2-1; possible D gene TRBD1, 7 bases. V was pared by 2 bases and J by 9 bases, with 17 bases between. The CDR3 covers 15 residues. Germline V CDR1 and CDR2: LGHNA, YNFKEQ. The CDR3 DNA is TGTGCCAGCAGCCAATGGACAGGAGGGGCGACTGAGCAGTTCTTC. It translates to CASSQWTGGATEQFF.

This clonotype was counted many times. The chain couples TRBV5-5 to TRBJ2-1; 10 nucleotides agree with TRBD2. V was pared by 0 bases and J by 4 bases, with 4 bases of the junction left unmatched. This CDR3 comprises 16 residues. Germline loops: CDR1 SGHKS, CDR2 YYEKEE (reference sequence). CDR3 loop: CASSLALAGVYNEQFF. The CDR3 DNA follows: TGTGCCAGCAGCTTGGCGCTAGCGGGGGTTTACAATGAGCAGTTCTTC.

About this clonotype itself: A read error may explain this, as a much larger clone is one base away. The chain links TRBV4-2 to TRBJ2-1; D perhaps matches TRBD2 (6 bases). The germline CDR1 and CDR2 sequences are LGHNA and YNFKEQ. V lost 5 bases, J lost 5 bases, and 22 bases lay in between. The CDR3 extends over 17 amino acids. The CDR3 loop reads CASSIHPGAGIDNEQFF. The CDR3 DNA is TGTGCCAGCAGCATACACCCTGGAGCGGGCATAGACAATGAGCAGTTCTTC.

This clonotype was seen more than once but under ten times. This chain links TRBV3-1 with TRBJ1-3; TRBD1 aligns across 8 bases. The CDR3 is 18 residues long. V lost 4 bases, J lost 3 bases, and 14 bases stayed unmatched. Germline values: CDR1 LGHDT, CDR2 YNNKEL (reference sequence). CDR3 sequence reads: CASSPLRAGGLGGNTIYF. The CDR3 nucleotides read TGTGCCAGCAGCCCCCTTAGGGCAGGGGGCCTGGGTGGAAACACCATATATTTT.

Points on this clonotype: Being one base from a much bigger clone, this may be a read error. The V and J genes are TRBV30 and TRBJ2-1; 8 bases match TRBD2. The CDR3 is 14 residues long. Germline V CDR1 and CDR2: GTSNPN, SVGIG (reference sequence). In DNA form, the CDR3 reads TGTGCCCGGAGTGCCCAGGGACTAGTGTTTGAGCAGTTCTTC. This gives the protein CARSAQGLVFEQFF.

This clonotype was recorded many times. The J gene is TRBJ2-3, the V gene TRBV3-1; the match to TRBD2 covers 10 bases. The CDR3 covers 16 residues. Germline CDR1 LGHDT, CDR2 YNNKEL (reference sequence). V shed 1 base and J 7 bases; nucleotides not matched to a gene: 8. The CDR3 is CASSQVPSGSHNTQYF. Here the CDR3 DNA reads TGTGCCAGCAGCCAAGTCCCTAGCGGGAGTCATAATACGCAGTATTTT.

Concerning this clonotype itself: This may be a read error, as it is one base from a much larger clone. This chain links TRBV19 with TRBJ2-1, with a possible D match to TRBD2 (7 bases). Trimming took 6 bases from V and 10 from J, leaving 16 bases between them. The length of the CDR3 is 13 residues. Germline CDR1 LNHDA, CDR2 SQIVND (reference sequence). CDR3 amino acids: CASRGRGRREQFF. CDR3 nucleotide sequence: TGTGCCAGTAGGGGGAGGGGGAGGAGGGAGCAGTTCTTC.

This clonotype was counted ten times or more. The CDR3 region is CASRKGQPTDTQYF. The CDR3 DNA follows: TGCGCCAGCAGAAAGGGACAGCCTACAGATACGCAGTATTTT. The chain links TRBV5-1 to TRBJ2-3; 7 bases match TRBD1. Germline assignment: CDR1 SGHRS and CDR2 YFSETQ. The CDR3 has 14 amino acids. J lost 3 bases, V lost 5 bases, and 6 bases had no gene match.

There are many counts of this clonotype. The rearrangement joins TRBV5-6 to TRBJ2-1; the match to TRBD2 covers 9 bases. V lost 4 bases, J lost 7 bases, and 3 bases stayed unmatched. The CDR3 loop spans 13 amino acids. Germline assignment: CDR1 SGHDT and CDR2 YYEEEE. CDR3 nucleotides: TGTGCCAGCAGCGGGGGACTAGCTAATGAGCAGTTCTTC. Encoded protein: CASSGGLANEQFF.

Comment on this clonotype: This may be a read error: a much more frequent sequence differs by one nucleotide. The CDR3 does not end in the conserved phenylalanine or tryptophan, so this is likely a read error. CDR3 region: CASSPTGLEQYL. The CDR3, as DNA: TGTGCCAGCTCACCGACAGGACTAGAGCAGTACCTC. The chain carries TRBV18 and TRBJ2-7; either TRBD1 or TRBD2 may supply D (6 bases each). CDR3 size: 12 residues. The V gene's germline CDR1 is KGHSH and CDR2 LQKENI. V was trimmed by 3 bases and J by 7 bases, leaving 10 bases between them.

This clonotype was picked up many times. The rearrangement links TRBV7-8 to TRBJ2-3, with 11 bases identical to TRBD1. With V trimmed by 4 bases and J by 1 base, 4 bases remained unmatched. Germline V gives CDR1 SGHVS, CDR2 FQNEAQ. This CDR3 region has 16 residues. The CDR3 nucleotides are TGTGCCAGCAGCTGGGGACAGGGGGGGGGCACAGATACGCAGTATTTT. Amino acids: CASSWGQGGGTDTQYF.